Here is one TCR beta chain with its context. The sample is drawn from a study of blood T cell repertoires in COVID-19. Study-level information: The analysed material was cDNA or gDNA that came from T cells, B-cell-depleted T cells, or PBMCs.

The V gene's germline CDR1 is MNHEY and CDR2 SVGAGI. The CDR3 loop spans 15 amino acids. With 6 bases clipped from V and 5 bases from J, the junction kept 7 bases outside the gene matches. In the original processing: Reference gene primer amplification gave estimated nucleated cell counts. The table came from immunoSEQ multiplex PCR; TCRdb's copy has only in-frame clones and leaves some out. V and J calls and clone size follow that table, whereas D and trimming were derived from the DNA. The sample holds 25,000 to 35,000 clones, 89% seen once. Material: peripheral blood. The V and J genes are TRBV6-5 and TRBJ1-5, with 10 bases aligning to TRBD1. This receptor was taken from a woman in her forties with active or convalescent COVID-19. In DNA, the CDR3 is TGTGCCAGCAGAGACACTGGGACAGGGGATCAGCCCCAGCATTTT. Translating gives CASRDTGTGDQPQHF.